This is a list of T cell receptor beta chains from one sample in a study of cytomegalovirus exposure and HLA in healthy donors. Clones were sequenced by immunoSEQ multiplex PCR, and TCRdb holds only the in-frame ones, with some missing. The sample shows 45,000 to 70,000 clones, about 80% of them seen only once. The sequenced sample was PBMCs. The origin of the receptors is a man aged 50 or older in good health and CMV-seronegative. CDR3s include the opening cysteine and the closing phenylalanine or tryptophan. A D gene is named only where the DNA matches it firmly. Clone size, where shown, is once, few, many, or a class for clones that have expanded.

CDR3nt	CDR3aa	d_gene	v_gene	j_gene	abundance
TGTGCCAGAAAAGGACAGGTTAGCTACGAGCAGTACTTC	CARKGQVSYEQYF	TRBD1	TRBV28	TRBJ2-7	.
TGTGCCCGGAGTGTAGAGGGGAGGAATCAGCCCCAGCATTTT	CARSVEGRNQPQHF	.	TRBV30	TRBJ1-5	.
TGTGCCAGCAGAGAACAGGGGGCCTCCTACGAGCAGTACTTC	CASREQGASYEQYF	TRBD1	TRBV6-6	TRBJ2-7	.
TGTGCCATACAAGGAGGCACAGATACGCAGTATTTT	CAIQGGTDTQYF	.	TRBV6-1	TRBJ2-3	.
TGTGCCAGCAGCTTAGTTGGCGGAACAGGGGGGGCTGAGCAGTACTTC	CASSLVGGTGGAEQYF	.	TRBV7-2	TRBJ2-7	.
TGTGCCAGCAGAACCGGGACAGGGGCGTCCTACGAGCAGTACTTC	CASRTGTGASYEQYF	TRBD1	TRBV6-5	TRBJ2-7	.
TGCGCCAGCAGCCCGGGACTAGGTATGTACGAGCAGTACTTC	CASSPGLGMYEQYF	TRBD2	TRBV5-1	TRBJ2-7	.
TGTGCCAGCAGCTTAGGGTCGCGGGGGGCCCTAGAGACCCAGTACTTC	CASSLGSRGALETQYF	TRBD2	TRBV7-2	TRBJ2-5	.
TGTGCCAGCAGTTTCACAGCTCGGGGGGCCACAGATACGCAGTATTTT	CASSFTARGATDTQYF	.	TRBV27	TRBJ2-3	once
TGTGCCAGCCGGACAGGGCTAAATGAAAAACTGTTTTTT	CASRTGLNEKLFF	TRBD1	TRBV2	TRBJ1-4	once
TGTGCCAGCAGCCAGAGACAGGGATCCTACGAGCAGTACTTC	CASSQRQGSYEQYF	TRBD1	TRBV14	TRBJ2-7	.
TGTGCCAGCAGCCTTACGGGACAGGGGTACGCTGAAGCTTTCTTT	CASSLTGQGYAEAFF	TRBD1	TRBV11-1	TRBJ1-1	once
TGCGCCAGCAGCTTGAGAGGGAGCTCCTATAATTCACCCCTCCACTTT	CASSLRGSSYNSPLHF	.	TRBV5-1	TRBJ1-6	.
TGTGCCAGCAGCTTAACTCGGGGTACCCCTGAAGCTTTCTTT	CASSLTRGTPEAFF	.	TRBV7-3	TRBJ1-1	.
TGTGCCAGCTCGCAGATCTCTGGAAACACCATATATTTT	CASSQISGNTIYF	.	TRBV18	TRBJ1-3	few
TGTGCCACCTCTTTCTACGAGCAGTACTTC	CATSFYEQYF	.	TRBV28	TRBJ2-7	.
TGTGCCAGTAGTTTCACAGCTAGCAATCAGCCCCAGCATTTT	CASSFTASNQPQHF	.	TRBV19	TRBJ1-5	few
TGTGCCAGCAGCCGGGGGAGTAGCGGGGAGACAGATACGCAGTATTTT	CASSRGSSGETDTQYF	TRBD2	TRBV11-3	TRBJ2-3	.
TGTGCCAGCAGCGCGACCGGGACTAGCGGGGGCGCCACAGATACGCAGTATTTT	CASSATGTSGGATDTQYF	TRBD2	TRBV9	TRBJ2-3	.
TGTGCCAGCGGTTCGACAGGACGTCAGCCCCAGCATTTT	CASGSTGRQPQHF	.	TRBV6-5	TRBJ1-5	.
TGCGCCAGCGTTTTTAGTAGCGGGGGGAACTACATGAGCACAGATACGCAGTATTTT	CASVFSSGGNYMSTDTQYF	TRBD2	TRBV10-2	TRBJ2-3	.
TGTGCCAGCCGACCCGGGGGACCCACAGATACGCAGTATTTT	CASRPGGPTDTQYF	.	TRBV6-6	TRBJ2-3	.
TGTGCCAGCGGCCGAATGTTACGGGACGGACAGGGGGCGGTAAAGCTGTTTTTT	CASGRMLRDGQGAVKLFF	TRBD1	TRBV7-2	TRBJ2-2	.
TGTGCCAGCAGTTTAGAAGGGCAGGGGACTTCACCCCTCCACTTT	CASSLEGQGTSPLHF	.	TRBV27	TRBJ1-6	.
TGCGCCAGCAGCTTTAGTAGCGGGGTCCGCACCGGGGAGCTGTTTTTT	CASSFSSGVRTGELFF	TRBD2	TRBV5-1	TRBJ2-2	.
TGTGCCAGCAGCTTAGCTACAGGGGTAGAAGGCTACACCTTC	CASSLATGVEGYTF	TRBD1	TRBV11-2	TRBJ1-2	.
TGTGCCAGCAGTTCGCAGGGACAGGGTTCGGACGAGCAGTACTTC	CASSSQGQGSDEQYF	TRBD1	TRBV27	TRBJ2-7	.
TGTGCCAGCAGTGGGGGGGGCAGGCAAGAGACCCAGTACTTC	CASSGGGRQETQYF	.	TRBV9	TRBJ2-5	.
TGTGCCAGCAGTGTCGGGGTCAATCAGCCCCAGCATTTT	CASSVGVNQPQHF	.	TRBV6-4	TRBJ1-5	.
TGTGCCAGTAGTATAGATCAGGGGCGCACCTACGAGCAGTACTTC	CASSIDQGRTYEQYF	.	TRBV19	TRBJ2-7	.
TGTGCCAGCAGTTCCGCCGCGGGTTCCTACAATGAGCAGTTCTTC	CASSSAAGSYNEQFF	.	TRBV6-5	TRBJ2-1	.
TGTGCCAGCAGCCCCCAGGGATTTGAAGCTTTCTTT	CASSPQGFEAFF	.	TRBV7-9	TRBJ1-1	few
TGTGCCAGCAGCTTGGGCGGGGAGGTCACAGATACGCAGTATTTT	CASSLGGEVTDTQYF	.	TRBV7-3	TRBJ2-3	.
TGTGCCAGCAGCCGAGCGGGGATGGGGGAGACCCAGTACTTC	CASSRAGMGETQYF	TRBD2	TRBV7-3	TRBJ2-5	.
TGCGCCAGCAGCCTAGACAGGGGCGAGCAGTACTTC	CASSLDRGEQYF	TRBD1	TRBV4-3	TRBJ2-7	.
TGTGCCATCAGTGAAGGGACATCCTATGTGACCCAGTACTTC	CAISEGTSYVTQYF	.	TRBV10-3	TRBJ2-5	.
TGTGCCAGCACGAATCTGGGACAAGAGCAGTACTTC	CASTNLGQEQYF	.	TRBV6-1	TRBJ2-7	.
TGTGCCAGCAGTGAACCTCAGGGCCTGCGTGAAAAACTGTTTTTT	CASSEPQGLREKLFF	.	TRBV25-1	TRBJ1-4	few
TGTGCCAGCAGCCCGACCGGGACAGGGACCTACGAGCAGTACTTC	CASSPTGTGTYEQYF	TRBD1	TRBV7-3	TRBJ2-7	.
TGTGCCAGCAGCCCAACGCGGGGGACAAGCGCAGATACGCAGTATTTT	CASSPTRGTSADTQYF	.	TRBV9	TRBJ2-3	.
TGTGCCAGCACCTTAGGGACCGGGACAGGGGTCAACAATGAGCAGTTCTTC	CASTLGTGTGVNNEQFF	TRBD1	TRBV7-9	TRBJ2-1	few
TGTGCCAGCAGTAATCTGGGCGGGGACTCGTCCTCTGGAAACACCATATATTTT	CASSNLGGDSSSGNTIYF	.	TRBV2	TRBJ1-3	.
TGTGCCAGCAGCTTGGCCCTGACTAGCGGGGGCCACACAGATACGCAGTATTTT	CASSLALTSGGHTDTQYF	TRBD2	TRBV5-4	TRBJ2-3	.
TGTGCCAGCAGTCAACTAGCGGGGGGGCTCTACGAGCAGTACTTC	CASSQLAGGLYEQYF	TRBD2	TRBV6-1	TRBJ2-7	.
TGTGCCAGCAAAGGGGCGGGGGGAAAGGGAGAGACCCAGTACTTC	CASKGAGGKGETQYF	TRBD2	TRBV2	TRBJ2-5	.
TGTGCCAGCCAGCACAGCTCCTATAATTCACCCCTCCACTTT	CASQHSSYNSPLHF	.	TRBV19	TRBJ1-6	.
TGCGCCAGCAGCCAAGATCCCGTTCCTACGGGTCGATCACCCCTCCACTTT	CASSQDPVPTGRSPLHF	.	TRBV4-1	TRBJ1-6	.
TGTGCCAGCAGTACCGGGAAGGTGGGTCAGACCCAGTACTTC	CASSTGKVGQTQYF	.	TRBV6-6	TRBJ2-5	.
TGTGCCAGCAGCCCCCGCAGACAGGGGGCTAACTATGGCTACACCTTC	CASSPRRQGANYGYTF	TRBD1	TRBV9	TRBJ1-2	.
TGCGCCAGCAGAGAGGGACTAGCGGGGGGTAATGAGCAGTTCTTC	CASREGLAGGNEQFF	TRBD2	TRBV10-1	TRBJ2-1	.
TGTGCCAGCAGCGCGGGGACAGCTTCAGGGGATTTCTTGCTCTTC	CASSAGTASGDFLLF	TRBD1	TRBV9	TRBJ2-1	.
TGCAGCGTTGAAAGGGGGCCAACTTACAATGAGCAGTTCTTC	CSVERGPTYNEQFF	TRBD1	TRBV29-1	TRBJ2-1	.
TGCAGCGCCGAACCGACAGGGTTAAGCGGGAGTGAGCAGTTCTTC	CSAEPTGLSGSEQFF	.	TRBV29-1	TRBJ2-1	.
TGTGCCAGCAGCGCTGACAGATCTGTTAATTCACCCCTCCACTTT	CASSADRSVNSPLHF	.	TRBV7-2	TRBJ1-6	.